The entry below describes one T cell receptor beta chain. This entry belongs to a study of blood T cell repertoires in COVID-19. CDR3 length equals 12 residues. V shed 3 bases and J shed 11 bases, with 13 bases lying between them. Repertoires were generated with immunoSEQ multiplex PCR, while TCRdb's copy carries only in-frame clones and drops some. In the table there are 350,000 to 400,000 clones, approximately 91% of which are singletons. The sequenced sample was PBMCs or T cells enriched from blood (not recorded which). The TCR sequence derives from a woman in her thirties or forties who had been exposed to COVID-19. The chain couples TRBV12-3 or TRBV12-4 to TRBJ1-1; weak D call: TRBD1 (5 bases). DNA of the CDR3: TGTGCCAGCAGTTTCAGGGATGGGGATGCTTTCTTT. Residues: CASSFRDGDAFF.